This TCR beta chain comes out of a study of T cell responses to AZD1222 COVID-19 vaccine. Trimming removed 7 bases at V and 10 bases at J, with 16 bases between. Per the germline V gene, CDR1 is MNHEY and CDR2 is SVGAGI. The CDR3 is made up of 12 amino acids. The table came from immunoSEQ multiplex PCR; TCRdb's copy has only in-frame clones and leaves some out. This table has under 150,000 clones, over 85% appearing once. The source of this sequence is an adult in good health. The chain has TRBV6-5 and TRBJ1-2; no clear D gene. Source: peripheral blood, taken on day 0 of AZD1222 vaccination. The CDR3 DNA reads TGTGCCAGCAAAAGTTGGCAAGGAGACTACACCTTC. This gives the protein CASKSWQGDYTF.